This entry lists 23 T cell receptor beta chains sequenced from one sample in a study of CD8 T cells in Susac syndrome. RNA, at roughly 0.5 to 1 ug, was reverse transcribed with random hexamers. Via MiXCR, TCRdb re-called the immunoSEQ multiplex PCR reads, giving one row per CDR3 protein. The profile shows some 160,000 distinct CDR3 sequences, approximately 95% of them singletons. The sample taken for sequencing was CD8+ T cells from PBMCs. The source is a human donor with multiple sclerosis.

J is TRBJ2-1 and V is TRBV5-6; possibly TRBD1 or TRBD2 for D (6 bases each). The germline CDR1 and CDR2 sequences are SGHDT and YYEEEE. CDR3 length: 16 residues. V was clipped by 4 bases and J by 8 bases, with 22 bases between them. CDR3: CASSGSGTDSGHEQFF. The DNA for the CDR3 is TGTGCCAGCAGCGGTTCGGGAACGGACAGCGGGCATGAGCAGTTCTTC.

This clonotype has a single count. The chain combines TRBV7-9 with TRBJ2-1; TRBD2 matches at 12 bases. Germline values: CDR1 SEHNR, CDR2 FQNEAQ (reference sequence). The CDR3 loop spans 17 amino acids. The ends lost 5 bases at V and 2 bases at J; junction bases unmatched: 7. The CDR3: CASSNGLAGNPYNEQFF. The CDR3 DNA reads as TGTGCCAGCAGCAATGGACTAGCGGGAAACCCCTACAATGAGCAGTTCTTC.

Only one count was recorded for this clonotype. The chain joins TRBV27 to TRBJ2-2; 7 nucleotides line up with TRBD1. J gave up 2 bases and V 6 bases, and 9 bases lay outside the gene matches. The germline CDR1 and CDR2 sequences are MNHEY and SMNVEV (reference sequence). This CDR3 is built from 16 residues. The CDR3: CASSPGTVPNTGELFF. As DNA, the CDR3 is TGTGCCAGCAGCCCCGGGACAGTACCAAACACCGGGGAGCTGTTTTTT.

This chain connects TRBV29-1 to TRBJ2-7; a possible D gene is TRBD2 (6 bases). The V and J ends lost 5 bases and 0 bases respectively, with 11 bases between them. CDR1 is SQVTM, CDR2 ANQGSEA, per germline. There are 13 residues in the CDR3. The CDR3 here is CSVRGTDSYEQYF. The CDR3 nucleotides are TGCAGCGTTCGGGGGACGGACTCCTACGAGCAGTACTTC.

The chain couples TRBV9 to TRBJ2-1; TRBD2 matches 9 bases. The J segment lost 2 bases and the V segment lost 2 bases, leaving 2 bases of the junction unmatched. CDR3 size: 15 residues. Germline V CDR1 and CDR2: SGDLS, YYNGEE. CDR3 DNA: TGTGCCAGCAGCGTTAGCGGGAGCACCTACAATGAGCAGTTCTTC. Its protein product is CASSVSGSTYNEQFF.

V is TRBV7-9 and J is TRBJ2-1; TRBD2 aligns across 12 bases. The V gene end was trimmed by 4 bases and the J gene end by 5 bases; junction bases not matched to a gene: 6. This CDR3 contains 16 residues. Germline values: CDR1 SEHNR, CDR2 FQNEAQ (reference sequence). The CDR3 loop reads CASSWTSGDNHNEQFF. DNA for the CDR3: TGTGCCAGCAGCTGGACTAGCGGGGACAACCACAATGAGCAGTTCTTC.

The chain links TRBV28 to TRBJ2-1; D uncertain. The CDR3 consists of 14 residues. V dropped 2 bases and J dropped 6 bases, with 11 bases sitting between them. From germline, CDR1 is MDHEN and CDR2 SYDVKM. In nucleotides, the CDR3 is TGTGCCAGCAGTTTACTTCCGGGTGGCAATGAGCAGTTCTTC. Translated, it gives CASSLLPGGNEQFF.

The chain joins TRBV9 to TRBJ1-6; weak D call: TRBD1 (6 bases). The CDR3 has 14 residues. The V and J ends lost 3 bases and 9 bases respectively, with 13 bases between them. CDR1 and CDR2 from the germline V gene are SGDLS and YYNGEE. The CDR3 bases are TGTGCCAGCAGCGCGTCAGGGGTAGGTTCACCCCTCCACTTT. Its translation is CASSASGVGSPLHF.

The V gene is TRBV11-3, the J gene TRBJ2-7, with 10 positions matching TRBD1. The V gene's germline CDR1 is SGHNT and CDR2 YENEEA. This CDR3 has 14 amino acids. Trimming at V came to 4 bases and at J to 2 bases, leaving 2 bases not matched to a gene. This CDR3 reads CASSWDRGTYEQYF. The CDR3 coding sequence is TGTGCCAGCAGCTGGGACAGGGGCACCTACGAGCAGTACTTC.

The J gene is TRBJ1-1, the V gene TRBV29-1; weak D call: TRBD1 (6 bases). Trimming pared 7 bases from V and 4 bases from J, leaving 13 bases between. There are 12 residues in the CDR3. Germline loops: CDR1 SQVTM, CDR2 ANQGSEA. The CDR3, as DNA: TGCAGCGGTTGGGGGGGCGTCACTGAAGCTTTCTTT. Translated, it gives CSGWGGVTEAFF.

V and J are TRBV29-1 and TRBJ2-2, with D perhaps being TRBD1 or TRBD2 (5 bases each). Germline V gene lookup returns CDR1 SQVTM and CDR2 ANQGSEA. This CDR3 is built from 16 residues. V lost 4 bases to trimming and J lost 6 bases, with 21 bases between them. The DNA for the CDR3 is TGCAGCGTTGCCGGGACGACAAAATCGTTTCCCGGGGAGCTGTTTTTT. Its protein is CSVAGTTKSFPGELFF.

The rearrangement joins TRBV5-6 to TRBJ1-1, with a possible D match to TRBD1 (5 bases). This CDR3 contains 12 residues. Germline CDR1 reads SGHDT; CDR2 reads YYEEEE. V was pared by 2 bases and J by 14 bases, with 16 bases between. CDR3 residues: CASSFDGARLFF. The CDR3 DNA is TGTGCCAGCAGCTTTGACGGGGCCCGTCTCTTCTTT.

J is TRBJ2-4 and V is TRBV29-1; TRBD2 matches at 8 bases. This CDR3 contains 14 residues. Germline V CDR1 and CDR2: SQVTM, ANQGSEA. V shed 4 bases, J shed 3 bases, and the junction held 5 bases outside the gene matches. Here the CDR3 reads CSVVGAGDKNIQYF. CDR3 in DNA: TGCAGCGTTGTCGGAGCGGGGGACAAAAACATTCAGTACTTC.

The rearrangement uses TRBV7-9 and TRBJ2-7, with D perhaps TRBD2 (5 bases). The V gene lost 5 bases and the J gene lost 2 bases, with 25 bases spanning the gap. This CDR3 is 18 amino acids long. Germline CDR1 reads SEHNR; CDR2 reads FQNEAQ (reference sequence). This chain's CDR3 is CASSRWKPGSRIPYEQYF. CDR3 in DNA: TGTGCCAGCAGCCGATGGAAGCCGGGATCCCGGATCCCCTACGAGCAGTACTTC.

In this sample, this clonotype turned up a few times. The V and J genes are TRBV18 and TRBJ2-7; 7 bases are a match to TRBD1. Per the germline V gene, CDR1 is KGHSH and CDR2 is LQKENI. Trimming took 5 bases from V and 2 from J; bases not matched to a gene: 6. This CDR3 comprises 14 residues. CDR3 sequence (DNA): TGTGCCAGCTCAGACAGGGACAGAGCCTACGAGCAGTACTTC. Translated: CASSDRDRAYEQYF.

The chain has TRBV10-2 and TRBJ1-1; D is perhaps TRBD1 (5 bases). Germline CDR1 and CDR2: WSHSY and SAAADI. The CDR3 covers 11 residues. V was shortened by 3 bases and J by 9 bases, with 8 bases between the two germline ends. CDR3 nucleotide sequence: TGCGCCAGCAGTGAAGGACAACAAGCTTTCTTT. Translation gives CASSEGQQAFF.

The chain joins TRBV20-1 to TRBJ2-2; tentative D call: TRBD2 (5 bases). This CDR3 spans 13 amino acids. Trimming took off 3 bases at V and 3 bases at J, with 8 bases between the two ends. Germline V gives CDR1 DFQATT, CDR2 SNEGSKA (reference sequence). In DNA form, the CDR3 reads TGCAGTGCTAGGAACGGGGACACCGGGGAGCTGTTTTTT. Amino acid sequence: CSARNGDTGELFF.

V is TRBV27 and J is TRBJ2-1, with a weak D call TRBD2 (5 bases). The CDR3 extends over 11 amino acids. V dropped 5 bases and J dropped 9 bases, with 8 bases sitting between them. CDR1 and CDR2 (germline): MNHEY, SMNVEV (reference sequence). The CDR3 nucleotides are TGTGCCAGCAGTCCGGGGAGTGAGCAGTTCTTC. Translating gives CASSPGSEQFF.

This clonotype was observed a single time. The chain employs TRBV29-1 and TRBJ2-3, with a possible D match to TRBD1 (6 bases). V dropped 1 base and J dropped 3 bases, with 8 bases sitting between them. This CDR3 is 13 amino acids long. Germline V gene lookup returns CDR1 SQVTM and CDR2 ANQGSEA. The CDR3 is CSVEGGQTDTQYF. Written as DNA, the CDR3 is TGCAGCGTTGAAGGCGGACAGACAGATACGCAGTATTTT.

The V call is TRBV15, the J call TRBJ2-1, with 7 nucleotides matching TRBD2. Germline CDR1 and CDR2: LNHNV and YYDKDF (reference sequence). V trimming: 7 bases; J trimming: 5 bases; junction bases outside the gene matches: 11. The CDR3 extends over 15 amino acids. Here the CDR3 reads CATTKGLGLNNEQFF. The CDR3 DNA sequence: TGTGCCACCACAAAAGGACTAGGCCTAAACAATGAGCAGTTCTTC. Using reference TRBV15 and TRBJ2-1 for the parts outside the CDR3, the full variable domain is DAMVIQNPRYQVTQFGKPVTLSCSQTLNHNVMYWYQQKSSQAPKLLFHYYDKDFNNEADTPDNFQSRRPNTSFCFLDIRSPGLGDTAMYLCATTKGLGLNNEQFFGPGTRLTVL.

This chain links TRBV9 with TRBJ1-2; TRBD1 is a possible D gene (5 bases). CDR1 is SGDLS and CDR2 is YYNGEE in the germline V gene. CDR3 size: 15 residues. Trimming removed 0 bases from V and 5 bases from J, with 14 bases in between. The CDR3 sequence: CASSVGTGALYGYTF. CDR3 DNA sequence: TGTGCCAGCAGCGTAGGAACAGGCGCCTTATATGGCTACACCTTC.

The genes are TRBV20-1 and TRBJ2-7; 8 bases align to TRBD2. The V gene's germline CDR1 is DFQATT and CDR2 SNEGSKA (reference sequence). CDR3 size: 16 residues. The ends lost 3 bases at V and 2 bases at J; junction bases unmatched: 12. CDR3 residues: CSARKTGGDGTYEQYF. Written as DNA, the CDR3 is TGCAGTGCTAGGAAAACCGGGGGGGACGGTACCTACGAGCAGTACTTC.

The gene calls are TRBV11-2 and TRBJ2-2, with D possibly TRBD2 on 6 matching bases. The CDR3 loop spans 16 amino acids. Between the trimmed V and J ends, which lost 5 bases and 5 bases, there was a span of 18 bases. Germline CDR1 SGHAT, CDR2 FQNNGV. The CDR3 sequence is CASSGGRPGRTGELFF. In DNA form, the CDR3 reads TGTGCCAGCAGCGGTGGGCGGCCAGGGAGGACCGGGGAGCTGTTTTTT.